These 5 T cell receptor beta chains share one sample of origin, sequenced in a study of T cells after yellow fever vaccination. In TCRdb, the 5' RACE reads were re-called with MiXCR into one record per CDR3 protein. The table has just under 600,000 distinct CDR3 sequences, approximately 13% seen once; the top ten hold about 14%. The sequencing used PBMCs, collected on the day of the yellow fever booster vaccination. The source of these receptors is a man aged 30-40 years who received the YFV17D yellow fever vaccine.

This clonotype showed up just a few times. The rearrangement links TRBV4-3 to TRBJ2-3; 9 positions agree with TRBD1. Germline V gives CDR1 LGHNA, CDR2 YSLEER. Unmatched junction bases numbered 9, after V lost 5 bases and J lost 0 bases. The CDR3 loop spans 17 amino acids. The chain's CDR3 is CASSYGVTGGSTDTQYF. In DNA, the CDR3 is TGCGCCAGCAGCTACGGGGTGACAGGGGGTAGCACAGATACGCAGTATTTT.

This clonotype was seen a handful of times. The rearrangement links TRBV12-3 or TRBV12-4 to TRBJ1-1, with TRBD1 identical over 9 bases. The CDR3 extends over 15 amino acids. V lost 1 base and J lost 3; bases outside the gene matches: 3. The CDR3 nucleotides read TGTGCCAGCAGTTTAGTTCGACAGGGGGACACTGAAGCTTTCTTT. It translates to CASSLVRQGDTEAFF.

Many counts were recorded for this clonotype. This chain uses TRBV14 with TRBJ2-1, with 8 nucleotides matching TRBD2. Germline CDR1 reads SGHDN; CDR2 reads FVKESK. This CDR3 has 16 residues. Trimming took 7 bases from V and 1 from J; bases not matched to a gene: 9. The CDR3 DNA reads as TGTGCCAGCACCCGGGGGGGAGCGGAATCCTACAATGAGCAGTTCTTC. Its translation is CASTRGGAESYNEQFF. The complete variable domain, with remaining parts taken from reference TRBV14 and TRBJ2-1, reads EAGVTQFPSHSVIEKGQTVTLRCDPISGHDNLYWYRRVMGKEIKFLLHFVKESKQDESGMPNNRFLAERTGGTYSTLKVQPAELEDSGVYFCASTRGGAESYNEQFFGPGTRLTVL.

The J gene is TRBJ2-3, the V gene TRBV29-1, with 10 bases lining up with TRBD2. The CDR3 is 14 residues long. With V trimmed by 6 bases and J by 1 base, 4 bases remained unmatched. CDR1 and CDR2 from the germline V gene are SQVTM and ANQGSEA. CDR3 sequence reads: CSVGSGRGTDTQYF. The CDR3 DNA is TGCAGCGTGGGAAGCGGGAGGGGCACAGATACGCAGTATTTT.

As for this clonotype: One junction end disagrees with the germline gene, perhaps due to a read error. V usage is TRBV12-3 or TRBV12-4 and J usage is TRBJ2-3; 7 nucleotides agree with TRBD2. The CDR3 covers 18 residues. The CDR3 bases are TGTGCCTGCAGTTTAAAATCCGGGACTACCTCTAGCACAGATACGCAGTATTTT. Amino acids: CACSLKSGTTSSTDTQYF.